What follows are 27 T cell receptor beta chains derived from one specimen sequenced in a study of vaccination effects on CD4 cells after COVID-19. Some clones are missing from TCRdb's copy, which holds only in-frame ones; the method was immunoSEQ multiplex PCR. The sample consists of some 60,000 clones, roughly four fifths of them appearing once. For these receptors, no antigen is known. Sequencing was preceded by expansion of antigen-specific CD4+ T cells with viral peptide pools in the ViraFEST assay. Isolation of CD4+ T cells took place after about ten days of culture. None of these healthy vaccinees had been infected with SARS-CoV-2 before vaccination. The sequenced sample was CD4+ T cells from PBMCs cultured with HCoV-NL63 spike peptides, obtained before COVID-19 vaccination. These receptors originate from a human donor who received a COVID-19 vaccine.

V and J are TRBV5-1 and TRBJ2-1; D gene unclear. V was shortened by 1 base and J by 4 bases, with 12 bases between the two germline ends. CDR3 length: 15 amino acids. The germline V gene encodes CDR1 SGHRS and CDR2 YFSETQ. CDR3 nucleotide sequence: TGCGCCAGCAGCTTGAGGGCAGAGGCTTACAATGAGCAGTTCTTC. It is translated as CASSLRAEAYNEQFF. The whole variable domain, filled in from reference TRBV5-1 and TRBJ2-1, reads KAGVTQTPRYLIKTRGQQVTLSCSPISGHRSVSWYQQTPGQGLQFLFEYFSETQRNKGNFPGRFSGRQFSNSRSEMNVSTLELGDSALYLCASSLRAEAYNEQFFGPGTRLTVL.

This clone was observed a single time. CDR3 sequence: CASSRPTGLGETQYF. As DNA, the CDR3 is TGTGCCAGCAGCCGCCCGACAGGGTTGGGGGAGACCCAGTACTTC. The chain links TRBV6-2 or TRBV6-3 to TRBJ2-5; 7 nucleotides line up with TRBD1. The CDR3 spans 15 residues. Germline CDR1 MNHEY, CDR2 SVGEGT. V was pared by 6 bases and J by 5 bases, with 12 bases of the junction left unmatched.

This chain links TRBV9 with TRBJ2-3; TRBD2 matches at 9 bases. Germline-derived CDR1 and CDR2 are SGDLS and YYNGEE. This CDR3 is built from 17 residues. After removal of 0 bases from V and 2 bases from J, the junction contained 7 bases not matched to a gene. The CDR3 spells CASSVGASGGNTDTQYF. The CDR3 DNA reads as TGTGCCAGCAGCGTAGGGGCAAGCGGGGGGAACACAGATACGCAGTATTTT.

The chain is built from TRBV7-2 and TRBJ2-1; TRBD2 aligns across 8 bases. The V and J ends lost 5 bases and 0 bases, in that order; junction bases with no gene match: 9. The length of the CDR3 is 17 residues. Germline lookup yields CDR1 SGHTA and CDR2 FQGNSA. For the CDR3, the DNA is TGTGCCAGCAGCCCCCGGACTAGCCAAAGCTCCTACAATGAGCAGTTCTTC. It encodes CASSPRTSQSSYNEQFF.

V usage is TRBV2 and J usage is TRBJ2-7; TRBD1 might be the D (5 bases). Trimming removed 3 bases at V and 4 bases at J, with 7 bases between. The CDR3 is 12 amino acids. Germline V CDR1 and CDR2: SNHLY, FYNNEI. The chain's CDR3 is CASSDRDYEQYV. The DNA for the CDR3 is TGTGCCAGCAGTGACAGGGATTACGAGCAGTACGTC.

In DNA form, the CDR3 reads TGTGCCAGCAGTTACAGGCAGGGGAATTCACCCCTCCACTTT. It specifies CASSYRQGNSPLHF. The chain joins TRBV6-5 to TRBJ1-6; perhaps TRBD1 as D (6 bases). The V and J ends lost 2 bases and 7 bases respectively, with 9 bases between them. CDR1 is MNHEY, CDR2 SVGAGI, per germline. The CDR3 spans 14 residues.

The chain carries TRBV7-2 and TRBJ2-2; a weak D match, TRBD2 (5 bases). Trimming cost V 1 base and J 2 bases, with 14 bases left between them. The CDR3 is 17 amino acids. Looked up from germline, CDR1 is SGHTA and CDR2 is FQGNSA. The CDR3 loop reads CASSLERGVRNTGELFF. CDR3 coding DNA: TGTGCCAGCAGCTTAGAACGGGGTGTGAGAAACACCGGGGAGCTGTTTTTT.

This clone occurred a few times. This sequence joins TRBV2 and TRBJ1-2; 9 nucleotides line up with TRBD1. Germline-derived CDR1 and CDR2 are SNHLY and FYNNEI. Trimming took 7 bases from V and 9 from J; bases not matched to a gene: 15. The length of the CDR3 is 15 residues. The CDR3 DNA reads TGTGCCAGCACTAACCTCTGGACAGGGGTTAAGAGCTACACCTTC. Residues: CASTNLWTGVKSYTF.

The gene calls are TRBV15 and TRBJ1-1; tentatively, D is TRBD1 (6 bases). V lost 3 bases and J lost 4, with 15 bases in between. The CDR3 length is 15 residues. The germline V gene encodes CDR1 LNHNV and CDR2 YYDKDF (reference sequence). The CDR3 DNA is TGTGCCACCAGCAGGTACAGGGAAGGGTCCACTGAAGCTTTCTTT. Translated: CATSRYREGSTEAFF.

The V and J genes are TRBV6-1 and TRBJ1-2; D is perhaps TRBD1 (6 bases). CDR1 MNHNS and CDR2 SASEGT come from the germline V gene. The ends were cut back, 8 bases at V and 7 bases at J, with 17 bases in the middle. The CDR3 spans 13 residues. The CDR3 coding sequence is TGTGCCAGCCAAGCACAGGGTTCATCTGGCTACACCTTC. Translating gives CASQAQGSSGYTF.

The chain recombines TRBV7-2 with TRBJ1-3; 8 bases agree with TRBD1. V lost 3 bases to trimming and J lost 4 bases; unmatched junction nucleotides: 8. The CDR3 is 16 residues long. Per the germline V gene, CDR1 is SGHTA and CDR2 is FQGNSA. For the CDR3, the DNA is TGTGCCAGCAGCTTGAAAGGACAGGGTGACGGAAACACCATATATTTT. It specifies CASSLKGQGDGNTIYF.

The chain has TRBV5-5 and TRBJ2-2, with 9 bases that match TRBD2. The germline V gene encodes CDR1 SGHKS and CDR2 YYEKEE (reference sequence). J lost 7 bases, V lost 3 bases, and 10 bases had no gene match. CDR3 length equals 16 residues. The CDR3, as DNA: TGTGCCAGCAGCTCCCAAGCGGGGGGTCGTAGCGGGGAGCTGTTTTTT. As protein: CASSSQAGGRSGELFF.

The chain recombines TRBV5-6 with TRBJ1-2; D remains unclear. CDR1 is SGHDT, CDR2 YYEEEE, per germline. CDR3 size: 15 residues. The V end was cut by 5 bases, the J end by 0 bases, with 14 bases between. CDR3 nucleotides: TGTGCCAGCAGTCGACTCGACGGACCTAACTATGGCTACACCTTC. As protein: CASSRLDGPNYGYTF.

The V and J genes are TRBV6-5 and TRBJ2-2, with unresolved D. The germline V gene encodes CDR1 MNHEY and CDR2 SVGAGI. Trimming removed 6 bases from V and 4 bases from J, with 6 bases in between. The CDR3 has 12 residues. CDR3 DNA: TGTGCCAGCAGGACGCGCACCGGGGAGCTGTTTTTT. Protein: CASRTRTGELFF.

The genes are TRBV19 and TRBJ1-6; D unresolved. V shed 3 bases and J shed 8 bases, with 8 bases lying between them. The CDR3 sequence is 13 residues long. The V gene's germline CDR1 is LNHDA and CDR2 SQIVND (reference sequence). The DNA of the CDR3 is TGTGCCAGTAGTATCTTAAGGGATTCACCCCTCCACTTT. Translation gives CASSILRDSPLHF.

The V gene is TRBV7-2, the J gene TRBJ2-3; D remains ambiguous. The CDR3 runs 16 residues. Trimming removed 5 bases at V and 5 bases at J, with 20 bases between. Germline V gene data show CDR1 as SGHTA and CDR2 as FQGNSA. The CDR3 sequence is CASSPYRTPTEDTQYF. The CDR3 coding sequence is TGTGCCAGCAGCCCCTACCGGACCCCGACGGAAGATACGCAGTATTTT.

The chain combines TRBV28 with TRBJ1-5; TRBD1 aligns across 11 bases. V lost 5 bases, J lost 2 bases, and 11 bases stayed unmatched. Germline-derived CDR1 and CDR2 are MDHEN and SYDVKM. The CDR3 is 18 amino acids. The CDR3: CASSLVARGQGGNQPQHF. DNA for the CDR3: TGTGCCAGCAGTCTCGTGGCCCGGGGACAGGGGGGCAATCAGCCCCAGCATTTT.

V gene TRBV6-1 combines with J gene TRBJ2-7, with D perhaps matching TRBD1 (5 bases). Germline-derived CDR1 and CDR2 are MNHNS and SASEGT. The V end lost 3 bases, the J end lost 6 bases, and 12 bases lay between the germline ends. This CDR3 has 13 amino acids. This chain's CDR3 is CASSESRVGEQYV. The CDR3 DNA reads as TGTGCCAGCAGTGAGAGCAGGGTCGGCGAGCAGTACGTC.

The chain carries TRBV5-1 and TRBJ2-2, with 8 positions matching TRBD1. The germline V gene encodes CDR1 SGHRS and CDR2 YFSETQ. The trim removed 3 bases at V and 6 bases at J, leaving 4 bases unmatched. The CDR3 is 14 residues long. CDR3 coding DNA: TGCGCCAGCAGCTCGCAGGGGGCGGCCGGGGAGCTGTTTTTT. This codes for CASSSQGAAGELFF.

The gene calls are TRBV19 and TRBJ2-6, with D possibly being TRBD2 (6 bases). Germline lookup yields CDR1 LNHDA and CDR2 SQIVND (reference sequence). The ends were cut back, 2 bases at V and 1 base at J, with 9 bases in the middle. This CDR3 is 16 amino acids long. The CDR3 sequence is CASSISGGSGANVLTF. CDR3 bases: TGTGCCAGTAGTATATCCGGAGGGTCTGGGGCCAACGTCCTGACTTTC.

The chain recombines TRBV3-1 (or the pseudogene TRBV3-2) with TRBJ1-2; 12 nucleotides line up with TRBD1. Trimming at V came to 5 bases and at J to 8 bases, leaving 6 bases not matched to a gene. This CDR3 contains 14 residues. Germline loops: CDR1 LGHDT, CDR2 YNNKEL (reference sequence). The DNA for the CDR3 is TGTGCCAGCAGCTCCCGGGACAGGGGGCGAGGCTACACCTTC. This translates into CASSSRDRGRGYTF.

The CDR3 DNA follows: TGTGCTACCGGAAGGGGAGAGGGAAACATTCAGTACTTC. It yields the protein CATGRGEGNIQYF. The rearrangement joins TRBV30 to TRBJ2-4, with D perhaps matching TRBD1 or TRBD2 (5 bases each). CDR3 length equals 13 residues. The germline gives CDR1 GTSNPN, CDR2 SVGIG (reference sequence).

This clone has a handful of counts. The CDR3 spells CASSLVGPGSGNTIYF. CDR3 DNA sequence: TGTGCCAGCAGTTTAGTCGGGCCGGGATCTGGAAACACCATATATTTT. The rearrangement links TRBV6-5 to TRBJ1-3, with unresolved D. Trimming pared 4 bases from V and 1 base from J, leaving 14 bases between. This CDR3 is 16 amino acids long. Germline lookup yields CDR1 MNHEY and CDR2 SVGAGI.

This clone has a single count. The J gene is TRBJ2-2, the V gene TRBV25-1; perhaps TRBD1 as D (6 bases). The CDR3 spans 17 residues. Trimming stripped 1 base from V and 3 bases from J, with 15 bases between. CDR1 is MGHDK and CDR2 is SYGVNS in the germline V gene. CDR3 sequence (DNA): TGTGCCAGCAGTGAATGGTTCGCGACAGGAGACACCGGGGAGCTGTTTTTT. This translates into CASSEWFATGDTGELFF.

Concerning this clone: The sample has other DNA sequences that encode this CDR3 too. This rearrangement joins TRBV5-1 to TRBJ2-5; no clear D. The CDR3 is 14 residues long. V lost 0 bases and J lost 2, with 8 bases in between. In germline, CDR1 is SGHRS, CDR2 YFSETQ. For the CDR3, the DNA is TGCGCCAGCAGCTTGGTACCAGGACAAGAGACCCAGTACTTC. Translation gives CASSLVPGQETQYF.

The chain recombines TRBV6-1 with TRBJ2-7; D uncertain. The V gene's germline CDR1 is MNHNS and CDR2 SASEGT. CDR3 length: 12 amino acids. Trimming shortened V by 2 bases and J by 5 bases, and 7 bases separated the two germline ends. The CDR3, as DNA: TGTGCCAGCAGTGAAAGGTGGGACGAGCAGTACGTC. Protein sequence: CASSERWDEQYV.

The chain has TRBV7-9 and TRBJ1-2; 9 bases are shared with TRBD1. The germline gives CDR1 SEHNR, CDR2 FQNEAQ (reference sequence). V lost 6 bases to trimming and J lost 8 bases; unmatched junction nucleotides: 19. CDR3 length: 17 amino acids. The CDR3 bases are TGTGCCAGCAGACCCATGCCGGGACAGGGTCCTTCGGGGGGCTACACCTTC. Protein sequence: CASRPMPGQGPSGGYTF.